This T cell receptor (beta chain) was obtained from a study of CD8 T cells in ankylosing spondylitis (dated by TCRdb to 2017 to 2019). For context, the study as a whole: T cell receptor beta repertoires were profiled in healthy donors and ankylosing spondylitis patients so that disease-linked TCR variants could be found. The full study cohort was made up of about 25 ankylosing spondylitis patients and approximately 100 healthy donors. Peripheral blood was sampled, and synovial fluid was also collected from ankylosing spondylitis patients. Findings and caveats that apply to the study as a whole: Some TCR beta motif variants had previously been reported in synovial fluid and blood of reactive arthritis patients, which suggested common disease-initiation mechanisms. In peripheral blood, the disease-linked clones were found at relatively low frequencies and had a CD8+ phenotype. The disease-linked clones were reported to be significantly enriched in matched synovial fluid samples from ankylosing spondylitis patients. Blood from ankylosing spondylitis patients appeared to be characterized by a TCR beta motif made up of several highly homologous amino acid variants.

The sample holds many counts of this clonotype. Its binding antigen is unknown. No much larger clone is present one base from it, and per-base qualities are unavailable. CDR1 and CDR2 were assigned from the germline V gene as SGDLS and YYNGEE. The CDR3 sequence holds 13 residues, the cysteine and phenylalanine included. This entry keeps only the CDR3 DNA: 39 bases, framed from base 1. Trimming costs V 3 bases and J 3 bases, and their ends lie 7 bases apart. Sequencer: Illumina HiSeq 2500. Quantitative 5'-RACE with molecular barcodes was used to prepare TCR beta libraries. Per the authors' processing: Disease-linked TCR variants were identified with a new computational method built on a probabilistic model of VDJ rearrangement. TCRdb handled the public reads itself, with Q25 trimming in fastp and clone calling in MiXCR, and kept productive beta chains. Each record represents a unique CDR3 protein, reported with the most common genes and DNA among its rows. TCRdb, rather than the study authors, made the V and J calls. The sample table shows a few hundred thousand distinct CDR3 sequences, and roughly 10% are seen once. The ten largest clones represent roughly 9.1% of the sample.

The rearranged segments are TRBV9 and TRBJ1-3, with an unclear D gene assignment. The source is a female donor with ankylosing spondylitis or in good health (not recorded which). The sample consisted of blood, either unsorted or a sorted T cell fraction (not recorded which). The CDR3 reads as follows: CASSARDGNTIYF. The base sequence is TGTGCCAGCAGCGCAAGAGATGGAAACACCATATATTTT.